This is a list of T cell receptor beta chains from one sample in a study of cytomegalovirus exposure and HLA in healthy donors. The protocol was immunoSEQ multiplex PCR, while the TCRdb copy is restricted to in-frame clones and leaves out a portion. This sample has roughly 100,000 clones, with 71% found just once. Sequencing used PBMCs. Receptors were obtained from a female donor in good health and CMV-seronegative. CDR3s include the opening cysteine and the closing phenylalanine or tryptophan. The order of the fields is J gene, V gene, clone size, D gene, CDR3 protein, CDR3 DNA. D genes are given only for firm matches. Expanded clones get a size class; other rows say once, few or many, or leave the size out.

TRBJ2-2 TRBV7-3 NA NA CASSPKSGEVAGELFF TGTGCCAGCAGCCCTAAATCAGGGGAAGTTGCCGGGGAGCTGTTTTTT
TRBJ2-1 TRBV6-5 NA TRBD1 CASSYGDSSNEQFF TGTGCCAGCAGTTATGGGGACAGCTCGAATGAGCAGTTCTTC
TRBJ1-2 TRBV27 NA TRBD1 CASSPLGRDRVYGYTF TGTGCCAGCAGTCCTCTGGGCCGTGACAGGGTCTATGGCTACACCTTC
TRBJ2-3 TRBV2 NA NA CASSDRGTTDTQYF TGTGCCAGCAGTGACCGGGGAACCACAGATACGCAGTATTTT
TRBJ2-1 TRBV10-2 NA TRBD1 CASSELWGRDSEFF TGCGCCAGCAGTGAGTTATGGGGCCGGGACAGCGAGTTCTTC
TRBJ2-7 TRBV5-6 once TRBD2 CASSVGGVYEQYF TGTGCCAGCAGCGTGGGGGGGGTTTACGAGCAGTACTTC
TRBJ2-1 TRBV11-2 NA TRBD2 CASSFGGSLGNEQFF TGTGCCAGCAGCTTCGGCGGGAGCTTAGGGAATGAGCAGTTCTTC
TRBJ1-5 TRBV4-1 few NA CASSRREGDNLGPQHF TGCGCCAGCAGCAGGAGGGAGGGGGACAACCTAGGGCCCCAGCATTTT
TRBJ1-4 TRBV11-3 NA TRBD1 CASSTGTGSGEKLFF TGTGCCAGCAGCACCGGGACAGGGTCTGGGGAAAAACTGTTTTTT
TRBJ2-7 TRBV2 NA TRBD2 CASLPGTSIVRSYEQYF TGTGCCAGCCTCCCCGGGACTAGCATTGTCCGCTCCTACGAGCAGTACTTC
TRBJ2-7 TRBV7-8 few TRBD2 CASSLPSSGSHEQYF TGTGCCAGCAGCTTACCTTCTAGCGGGAGTCACGAGCAGTACTTC
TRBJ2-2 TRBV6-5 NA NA CATQLPGTGELFF TGTGCCACCCAGCTCCCCGGGACCGGGGAGCTGTTTTTT
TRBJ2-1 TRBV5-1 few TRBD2 CASSPGWLAGGNNEQFF TGCGCCAGCAGCCCCGGGTGGCTAGCGGGAGGGAACAATGAGCAGTTCTTC
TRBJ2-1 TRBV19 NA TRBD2 CASSIDHSLTLAGQVGQFF TGTGCCAGTAGTATAGATCACAGCCTAACACTAGCGGGACAGGTAGGTCAGTTCTTC
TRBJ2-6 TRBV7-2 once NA CASSPKLGANVLTF TGTGCCAGCAGCCCTAAATTGGGGGCCAACGTCCTGACTTTC
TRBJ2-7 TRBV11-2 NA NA CASSLGVVPYEQYF TGTGCCAGCAGCTTAGGCGTTGTCCCCTACGAGCAGTACTTC
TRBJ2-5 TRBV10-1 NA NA CASSGLAFGEQYF TGCGCCAGCAGCGGGCTAGCCTTTGGGGAGCAGTACTTC
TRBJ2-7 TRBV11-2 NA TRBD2 CASRGLAHSYEQYF TGTGCCAGCAGGGGACTAGCCCACTCCTACGAGCAGTACTTC
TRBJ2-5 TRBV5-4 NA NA CASSLDPASSETQYF TGTGCCAGCAGCTTGGACCCAGCGAGTTCAGAGACCCAGTACTTC
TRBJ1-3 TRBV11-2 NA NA CASSLGGQIDTIYF TGTGCCAGCAGCTTAGGCGGCCAGATCGACACCATATATTTT
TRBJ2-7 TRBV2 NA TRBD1 CASNAGQGWEQYF TGTGCCAGCAACGCGGGACAGGGTTGGGAGCAGTACTTC
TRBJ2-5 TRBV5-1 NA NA CASSLGFTQETQYF TGCGCCAGCAGCTTGGGGTTCACTCAAGAGACCCAGTACTTC
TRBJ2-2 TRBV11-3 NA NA CASSFNGPPNTGELFF TGTGCCAGCAGCTTTAATGGGCCCCCGAACACCGGGGAGCTGTTTTTT
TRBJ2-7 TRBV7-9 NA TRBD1 CASSSRDRGLEQYF TGTGCCAGCAGCTCACGGGACAGGGGCCTCGAGCAGTACTTC
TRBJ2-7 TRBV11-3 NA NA CASSSRGYEQYF TGTGCCAGCAGCTCGAGGGGGTACGAGCAGTACTTC
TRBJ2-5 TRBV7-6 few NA CASSWRVKETQYF TGTGCCAGCAGCTGGCGGGTCAAAGAGACCCAGTACTTC
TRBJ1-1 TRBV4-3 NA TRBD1 CASSLAFRGDRTTEAFF TGCGCCAGCAGCCTGGCCTTTCGCGGGGACAGGACGACTGAAGCTTTCTTT
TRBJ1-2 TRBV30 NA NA CAWALERGYTF TGTGCCTGGGCTTTAGAACGAGGCTACACCTTC
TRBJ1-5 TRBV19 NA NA CASSALQGRGQPQHF TGTGCCAGTAGTGCCCTTCAGGGGAGGGGTCAGCCCCAGCATTTT
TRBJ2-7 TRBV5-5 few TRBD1 CASSHPGQGYEQYF TGTGCCAGCAGCCACCCGGGACAGGGCTACGAGCAGTACTTC
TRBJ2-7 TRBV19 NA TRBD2 CASSRGLADSYEQYF TGTGCCAGTAGTAGGGGACTAGCGGATTCCTACGAGCAGTACTTC
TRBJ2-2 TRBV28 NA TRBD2 CASTFPKSGRDTGELFF TGTGCCAGCACTTTCCCGAAAAGCGGGAGGGACACCGGGGAGCTGTTTTTT
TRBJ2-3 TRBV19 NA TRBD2 CASSSRLAADTQYF TGTGCCAGTAGTTCCCGACTAGCAGCAGATACGCAGTATTTT
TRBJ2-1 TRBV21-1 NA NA CASSRTSCNYNEQFF TGTGCCAGCAGCCGCACTAGCTGTAACTACAATGAGCAGTTCTTC
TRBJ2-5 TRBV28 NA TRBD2 CASSSPTSVETQYF TGTGCCAGCAGTTCCCCGACTAGCGTGGAGACCCAGTACTTC
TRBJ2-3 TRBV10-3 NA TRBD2 CAISVAGDVTDTQYF TGTGCCATCAGTGTAGCGGGAGATGTTACAGATACGCAGTATTTT
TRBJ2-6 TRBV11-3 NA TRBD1 CASSPGQGSGANVLTF TGTGCCAGCAGCCCCGGACAGGGCTCTGGGGCCAACGTCCTGACTTTC
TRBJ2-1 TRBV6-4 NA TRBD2 CASSPGLAGDLGEQFF TGTGCCAGCAGTCCCGGACTAGCGGGAGATTTAGGTGAGCAGTTCTTC
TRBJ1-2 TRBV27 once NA CASSSDLGGLGGYTF TGTGCCAGCAGTTCAGACCTCGGGGGGCTAGGAGGCTACACCTTC
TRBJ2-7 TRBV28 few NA CASGEYGQYF TGTGCCAGTGGGGAGTACGGGCAGTACTTC
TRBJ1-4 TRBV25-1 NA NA CASSGIGVGYEKLFF TGTGCCAGCAGTGGTATCGGGGTGGGATATGAAAAACTGTTTTTT
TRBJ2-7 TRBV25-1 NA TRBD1 CASTHPDRSSYEQYF TGTGCCAGCACCCACCCGGACAGGAGCTCCTACGAGCAGTACTTC
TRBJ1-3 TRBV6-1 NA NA CASSENGRAGNTIYF TGTGCCAGCAGTGAAAATGGGAGGGCTGGAAACACCATATATTTT
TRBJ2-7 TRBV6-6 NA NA CASSYPGLNYEQYF TGTGCCAGCAGTTACCCCGGACTCAACTACGAGCAGTACTTC
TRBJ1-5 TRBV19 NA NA CASSISDRANQPQHF TGTGCCAGTAGTATAAGCGACAGAGCTAATCAGCCCCAGCATTTT
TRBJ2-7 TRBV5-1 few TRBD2 CASSNSGGSYEQYF TGCGCCAGCAGCAATAGCGGGGGTTCCTACGAGCAGTACTTC
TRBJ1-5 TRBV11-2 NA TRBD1 CASSLDRTGGLSNQPQHF TGTGCCAGCAGCTTAGATCGGACAGGGGGGTTGAGCAATCAGCCCCAGCATTTT
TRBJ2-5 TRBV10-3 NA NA CAISAGAETQYF TGTGCCATCAGTGCAGGGGCAGAGACCCAGTACTTC
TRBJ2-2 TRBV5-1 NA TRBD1 CASSSVDRVNGGELFF TGCGCCAGCAGCTCGGTGGACAGGGTCAATGGCGGGGAGCTGTTTTTT
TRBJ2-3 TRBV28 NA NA CASSIPSTDTQYF TGTGCCAGCTCTATCCCTAGCACAGATACGCAGTATTTT
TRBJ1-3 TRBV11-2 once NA CASSPLRGSSGNTIYF TGTGCCAGCAGTCCCCTACGCGGTTCCTCTGGAAACACCATATATTTT
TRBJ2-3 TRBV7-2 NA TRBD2 CASSRTGGGIGGTDTQYF TGTGCCAGCAGCCGAACGGGCGGGGGGATTGGCGGCACAGATACGCAGTATTTT
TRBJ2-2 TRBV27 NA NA CASSFGGTGELFF TGTGCCAGCAGTTTTGGAGGTACCGGGGAGCTGTTTTTT
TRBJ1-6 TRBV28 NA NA CASSSVGRRDSPLHF TGTGCCAGCAGTTCCGTGGGGCGGAGGGATTCACCCCTCCACTTT